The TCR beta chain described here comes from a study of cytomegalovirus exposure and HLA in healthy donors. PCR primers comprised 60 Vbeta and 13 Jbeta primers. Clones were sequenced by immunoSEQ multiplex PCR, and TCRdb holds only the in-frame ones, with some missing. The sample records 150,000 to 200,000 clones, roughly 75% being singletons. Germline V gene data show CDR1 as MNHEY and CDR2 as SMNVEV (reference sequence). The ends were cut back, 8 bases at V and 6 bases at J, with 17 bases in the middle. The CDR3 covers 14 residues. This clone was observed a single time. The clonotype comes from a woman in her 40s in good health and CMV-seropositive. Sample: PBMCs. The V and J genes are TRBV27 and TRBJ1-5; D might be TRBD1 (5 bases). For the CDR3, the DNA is TGTGCCAGCTCCTCGACGGGGGAATTTCAGCCCCAGCATTTT. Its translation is CASSSTGEFQPQHF.